The T cell receptor (beta chain) described here comes from a study of blood T cell repertoires in COVID-19. Study background: Sites in the United States, Italy and Spain provided acute and convalescent COVID-19 samples. Sources were T cells, B-cell-depleted T cells, or PBMCs; the material itself was cDNA or gDNA.

Per the authors' pipeline: Reference gene primer amplification gave estimated nucleated cell counts. Sequenced by immunoSEQ multiplex PCR; TCRdb stores in-frame clones only, minus some. V, J and clone size were drawn from that table, and D and trimming were deduced from the DNA. Of a few hundred thousand clones in the sample, around 90% were seen once. From germline, CDR1 is LNHNV and CDR2 YYDKDF (reference sequence). Trimming cost V 1 base and J 6 bases, with 6 bases left between them. The CDR3 length is 13 residues. The sample consisted of peripheral blood. The V and J genes are TRBV15 and TRBJ2-2, with TRBD2 as a possible D gene (5 bases). This sequence was found in a man between 35 and 55 years old with acute or convalescent COVID-19. The CDR3 is CATSRAAAGELFF. CDR3 in DNA: TGTGCCACCAGCAGAGCAGCGGCCGGGGAGCTGTTTTTT.